This record covers a single TCR beta chain. The data derive from a study of blood T cell repertoires in COVID-19. This CDR3 is built from 16 residues. J lost 4 bases, V lost 4 bases, and 12 bases had no gene match. CDR1 SGHRS and CDR2 YFSETQ come from the germline V gene. Using immunoSEQ multiplex PCR, the repertoire was profiled, and TCRdb retains in-frame clones only, with some absent. This sample has roughly 100,000 clones, with around 81% found just once. The specimen was peripheral blood. The genes are TRBV5-1 and TRBJ1-2, with TRBD1 matching 8 bases. The receptor was derived from an elderly man with COVID-19, enrolled during active disease. The CDR3 DNA reads TGCGCCAGCAGCGAGGCAGGGGGCGCGGGGGCCTATGGCTACACCTTC. Amino acids: CASSEAGGAGAYGYTF.